The entry below describes one T cell receptor (beta chain). The Seattle patients, enrolled during active infection, were followed longitudinally. Authors' methods: Estimation of nucleated cell counts relied on the amplification of reference gene primers. TCRdb's copy holds only in-frame clones and misses some; the assay was immunoSEQ multiplex PCR. The V and J calls and clone size are taken from that table; D and trimming were inferred from the DNA. The sample yields 180,000 or so clones, about 84% seen once. This record comes from a study of blood T cell repertoires in COVID-19. Study context: Samples representing acute and convalescent COVID-19 were sourced from the United States, Italy and Spain. Sample material is recorded as cDNA or gDNA derived from T cells, B-cell-depleted T cells, or PBMCs.

Per germline, CDR1 MNHEY and CDR2 SVGEGT. V trimming: 1 base; J trimming: 8 bases; junction bases outside the gene matches: 8. This CDR3 spans 15 amino acids. The V gene is TRBV6-2 or TRBV6-3, the J gene TRBJ2-1; the match to TRBD2 covers 7 bases. The sequenced material came from peripheral blood. This TCR was sampled from a person aged 70 to 79 with COVID-19, enrolled during active disease. The CDR3 spells CASSYLGGSSDEQFF. CDR3 nucleotides: TGTGCCAGCAGTTACTTGGGGGGGTCTAGCGATGAGCAGTTCTTC.